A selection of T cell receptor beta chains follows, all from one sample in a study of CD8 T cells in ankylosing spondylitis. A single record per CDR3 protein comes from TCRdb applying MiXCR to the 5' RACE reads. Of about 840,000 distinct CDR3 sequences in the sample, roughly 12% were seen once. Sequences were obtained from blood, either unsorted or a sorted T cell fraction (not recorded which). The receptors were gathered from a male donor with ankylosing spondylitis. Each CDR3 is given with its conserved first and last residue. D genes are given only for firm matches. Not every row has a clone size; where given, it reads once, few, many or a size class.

DNA: TGTGCCAGCAGCCAAGAGTTCGGGGTGGGAAATTCACCCCTCCACTTT; CDR3: CASSQEFGVGNSPLHF; V: TRBV14; J: TRBJ1-6; D: -; size: few
DNA: TGCGCCAGCACCCCAGATAGCGGGAGAGTAGATACGCAGTATTTT; CDR3: CASTPDSGRVDTQYF; V: TRBV5-1; J: TRBJ2-3; D: TRBD2; size: -
DNA: TGCAGCGCCTTAGGGCGGACCGACAAACGGGGCTACACCTTC; CDR3: CSALGRTDKRGYTF; V: TRBV29-1; J: TRBJ1-2; D: -; size: -
DNA: TGTGCCAGCAGCCACCTTCGGCTAGGTCCTGGGGCTTTCTTT; CDR3: CASSHLRLGPGAFF; V: TRBV7-9; J: TRBJ1-1; D: -; size: many
DNA: TGTGCCAGCACCCTCCGGGACAGGGGGTTTAACTATGGCTACACCTTC; CDR3: CASTLRDRGFNYGYTF; V: TRBV6-1; J: TRBJ1-2; D: TRBD1; size: few
DNA: TGTGCCACCAGCCGAGACTATGAGCAGTTCTTC; CDR3: CATSRDYEQFF; V: TRBV24-1; J: TRBJ2-1; D: -; size: -
DNA: TGTGCCACCAACGTTTACACCGGGGAGCTGTTTTTT; CDR3: CATNVYTGELFF; V: TRBV7-2; J: TRBJ2-2; D: -; size: -
DNA: TGTGCCAGCAGCCGTAGCGGGGGGACTGAAGCTTTCTTT; CDR3: CASSRSGGTEAFF; V: TRBV6-1; J: TRBJ1-1; D: -; size: -
DNA: TGTGCCAGCAGCCAAGAGGGGGGGCTGATCACTGAAGCTTTCTTT; CDR3: CASSQEGGLITEAFF; V: TRBV4-2; J: TRBJ1-1; D: -; size: -
DNA: TGTGCCAGCACCATAACAGGGGCAGAAGCCTACGAGCAGTACTTC; CDR3: CASTITGAEAYEQYF; V: TRBV6-2/TRBV6-3; J: TRBJ2-7; D: TRBD1; size: -
DNA: TGCGCCAGCAGCTTCGATCCCGGGAGGGCTACCTACGAGCAGTACTTC; CDR3: CASSFDPGRATYEQYF; V: TRBV5-1; J: TRBJ2-7; D: TRBD2; size: few
DNA: TGTGCTAGCAGCTTGGGGTGGAGCCAAGAGACCCAGTACTTC; CDR3: CASSLGWSQETQYF; V: TRBV7-7; J: TRBJ2-5; D: -; size: many
DNA: TGTGCCAGCACCCTCCGACTAGCGGAGTACAATGAGCAGTTCTTC; CDR3: CASTLRLAEYNEQFF; V: TRBV12-3/TRBV12-4; J: TRBJ2-1; D: TRBD2; size: -
DNA: TGCAGTGCTAGTGAACCCTTGGGGAGGGCCTTAAACTCCTACGAGCAGTACTTC; CDR3: CSASEPLGRALNSYEQYF; V: TRBV20-1; J: TRBJ2-7; D: TRBD2; size: few
DNA: TGCAGTGCTAGGTTCCGGGGCGCCGAGCAGTACTTC; CDR3: CSARFRGAEQYF; V: TRBV20-1; J: TRBJ2-7; D: -; size: -
DNA: TGCAGTGCTAGCCCGTGGAGGTTCGTGGACAATCAGCCCCAGCATTTT; CDR3: CSASPWRFVDNQPQHF; V: TRBV20-1; J: TRBJ1-5; D: -; size: few
DNA: TGCGCCAGCAGCTTAATAGGGAGGGCCGAGGCCGAGCAGTACTTC; CDR3: CASSLIGRAEAEQYF; V: TRBV5-1; J: TRBJ2-7; D: TRBD2; size: -
DNA: TGCAGTGCTAGGGATGTTCTTAGATGGACAGTGGAAGAGACCCAGTACTTC; CDR3: CSARDVLRWTVEETQYF; V: TRBV20-1; J: TRBJ2-5; D: -; size: few
DNA: TGCAGTGTCAGCCCGACAGGCTACACTGAAGCTTTCTTT; CDR3: CSVSPTGYTEAFF; V: TRBV20-1; J: TRBJ1-1; D: -; size: few
DNA: TGTGCCAGCTCACCTCCTAACTACAATGAGCAGTTCTTC; CDR3: CASSPPNYNEQFF; V: TRBV18; J: TRBJ2-1; D: -; size: -
DNA: TGTGCCAGCAGCTTGGGCAGGACGTCTGGCATTCAGTACTTC; CDR3: CASSLGRTSGIQYF; V: TRBV13; J: TRBJ2-4; D: -; size: many
DNA: TGCAGTGCGATAGACAGGGGAACCTACAATGAGCAGTTCTTC; CDR3: CSAIDRGTYNEQFF; V: TRBV20-1; J: TRBJ2-1; D: TRBD1; size: -
DNA: TGTGCCACCAGTGATTTTAAGCTAGCGGGGGATTGGACAGATACGCAGTATTTT; CDR3: CATSDFKLAGDWTDTQYF; V: TRBV24-1; J: TRBJ2-3; D: TRBD2; size: many
DNA: TGCAGTGCTCGGGACTCCGCGTACAATGAGCAGTTCTTC; CDR3: CSARDSAYNEQFF; V: TRBV20-1; J: TRBJ2-1; D: -; size: few
DNA: TGCGCCAGCAGCATGGACACCACGACCGGGGAGCTGTTTTTT; CDR3: CASSMDTTTGELFF; V: TRBV5-1; J: TRBJ2-2; D: -; size: few
DNA: TGTGCCACCAGTGATCCCCCGACGGGAGGTATTCCCCCCGAGCAGTACTTC; CDR3: CATSDPPTGGIPPEQYF; V: TRBV24-1; J: TRBJ2-7; D: TRBD2; size: few
DNA: TGTGCCACCGGAGACGGAAACTATGGCTACACCTTC; CDR3: CATGDGNYGYTF; V: TRBV15; J: TRBJ1-2; D: -; size: -
DNA: TGTGCCATCAGAGGACAGGAGTTTAACACTGAAGCTTTCTTT; CDR3: CAIRGQEFNTEAFF; V: TRBV10-3; J: TRBJ1-1; D: TRBD1; size: few
DNA: TGTGCCTGCCACGGGCGCCGGGCGCACGGCAATGAGCAGTTCTTC; CDR3: CACHGRRAHGNEQFF; V: TRBV30; J: TRBJ2-1; D: -; size: -
DNA: TGTGCCAGCAGCTATTCCGGGACAGGGGTATGGGTCAATCAGCCCCAGCATTTT; CDR3: CASSYSGTGVWVNQPQHF; V: TRBV5-6; J: TRBJ1-5; D: TRBD1; size: -
DNA: TGTGCCACCAGTGACCCCAGCTCCTGGACCGGGGAGCTGTTTTTT; CDR3: CATSDPSSWTGELFF; V: TRBV24-1; J: TRBJ2-2; D: -; size: few
DNA: TGTGCCAGCAGTCGGACTCGGCCGACCTACAATGAGCAGTTCTTC; CDR3: CASSRTRPTYNEQFF; V: TRBV7-2; J: TRBJ2-1; D: -; size: -
DNA: TGTGCCAGCAGTTACTCGAGAGGGAGCGCAGATACGCAGTATTTT; CDR3: CASSYSRGSADTQYF; V: TRBV6-2/TRBV6-3; J: TRBJ2-3; D: -; size: -
DNA: TGTGCCAGCAGCCCAGTCCCGATACCCTACGAGCAGTACTTC; CDR3: CASSPVPIPYEQYF; V: TRBV7-2; J: TRBJ2-7; D: -; size: many
DNA: TGTGCCACCAGCAGGTCTTATCGAGACGCTGTTACGCAGTATTTT; CDR3: CATSRSYRDAVTQYF; V: TRBV15; J: TRBJ2-3; D: -; size: many